The 9 T cell receptor beta chains in this list originate from one sample, sequenced in a study of T cell responses to AZD1222 COVID-19 vaccine. Generated by immunoSEQ multiplex PCR, the TCRdb table keeps only in-frame clones and is missing some. The profile shows 150,000 to 200,000 clones, just over 90% of them singletons. The input for sequencing was peripheral blood, taken 28 days after the second AZD1222 dose. The receptors were gathered from an adult who received the AZD1222 COVID-19 vaccine.

The chain combines TRBV5-6 with TRBJ1-1; 7 nucleotides match TRBD1. The CDR3 spans 13 residues. Trimming cost V 5 bases and J 6 bases; bases outside gene matches: 7. In germline, CDR1 is SGHDT, CDR2 YYEEEE. CDR3 nucleotides: TGTGCCAGCAGAAGACAGGGAGGGTCTGAAGCTTTCTTT. Translating gives CASRRQGGSEAFF.

This chain links TRBV3-1 (or the pseudogene TRBV3-2) with TRBJ2-4, with D maybe TRBD2 (6 bases). V was pared by 0 bases and J by 0 bases, with 15 bases between. Germline V gene data show CDR1 as LGHDT and CDR2 as YNNKEL (reference sequence). The CDR3 length is 18 residues. The CDR3 bases are TGTGCCAGCAGCCAAGAGGGGACTGGCGACCTAGCCAAAAACATTCAGTACTTC. This encodes CASSQEGTGDLAKNIQYF.

V usage is TRBV2 and J usage is TRBJ2-5; the D call may be TRBD1 or TRBD2 (5 bases each). V was cut by 5 bases and J by 1 base, with 14 bases left in between. The CDR3 is 15 amino acids. Germline CDR1 is SNHLY and CDR2 is FYNNEI. The CDR3 loop reads CASSRDGQFQETQYF. CDR3 nucleotide sequence: TGTGCCAGCAGTCGGGACGGACAATTCCAAGAGACCCAGTACTTC.

The chain uses TRBV7-3 and TRBJ2-3; D perhaps matches TRBD2 (6 bases). The CDR3 is 14 amino acids. Germline V gives CDR1 SGHTA, CDR2 FQGTGA. V was shortened by 5 bases and J by 4 bases, with 13 bases between the two germline ends. This CDR3 reads CASSPRGPSDTQYF. The DNA for the CDR3 is TGTGCCAGCAGCCCGCGGGGTCCCTCAGATACGCAGTATTTT.

The rearrangement uses TRBV5-1 and TRBJ1-1; D possibly corresponds to TRBD1 (5 bases). Germline CDR1 and CDR2: SGHRS and YFSETQ. V lost 2 bases and J 2 bases, leaving 19 bases between the germline ends. This CDR3 is built from 17 residues. CDR3 sequence: CASSLDPMGRANTEAFF. DNA of the CDR3: TGCGCCAGCAGCTTAGACCCGATGGGCAGGGCTAACACTGAAGCTTTCTTT.

The V and J genes are TRBV6-2 or TRBV6-3 and TRBJ1-2; D gene unclear. Germline assignment: CDR1 MNHEY and CDR2 SVGEGT. V shed 4 bases and J shed 3 bases, with 15 bases lying between them. The CDR3 is made up of 15 amino acids. The CDR3 sequence is CASSSASWDDYGYTF. CDR3 DNA: TGTGCCAGCAGTTCCGCCTCGTGGGATGACTATGGCTACACCTTC.

The V gene is TRBV20-1, the J gene TRBJ1-2, with D unclear. Germline V gene lookup returns CDR1 DFQATT and CDR2 SNEGSKA (reference sequence). This CDR3 contains 14 residues. Trimming pared 3 bases from V and 3 bases from J, leaving 14 bases between. The CDR3 region is CSASPLGRDYGYTF. The DNA for the CDR3 is TGCAGTGCTAGTCCCTTGGGCCGGGACTATGGCTACACCTTC.

The chain joins TRBV7-9 to TRBJ1-1, with D unresolved. The CDR3 is 13 residues long. Looked up from germline, CDR1 is SEHNR and CDR2 is FQNEAQ (reference sequence). Between the trimmed V and J ends, which lost 3 bases and 5 bases, there was a span of 10 bases. CDR3 coding DNA: TGTGCCAGCAGCTTCGTCGGGGTGACTGAAGCTTTCTTT. Translating it yields CASSFVGVTEAFF.

This clone was counted a few times. The chain is built from TRBV6-6 and TRBJ1-1; D uncertain. V was shortened by 6 bases and J by 4 bases, with 12 bases between the two germline ends. Germline V lookup: CDR1 MNHNY, CDR2 SVGAGI (reference sequence). The CDR3 extends over 13 amino acids. CDR3 nucleotide sequence: TGTGCCAGCAGCATAGGATGGAGCACTGAAGCTTTCTTT. Protein product: CASSIGWSTEAFF.